This entry lists 12 T cell receptor beta chains sequenced from one sample in a study of T cells in Graves' hyperthyroidism and ophthalmopathy. RNA transcripts yielded amplified TCR beta CDR3 regions. RT-PCR in the first round (using the HTBI primer set) targeted the TCR CDR3. Using its own MiXCR run on the multiplex PCR reads, TCRdb lists one record per CDR3 protein. The data hold about 530,000 distinct CDR3 sequences, with roughly 18% observed a single time. Material for sequencing was blood. These receptor sequences come from a young woman with Graves' ophthalmopathy.

This clonotype was recorded many times. The J gene is TRBJ1-5, the V gene TRBV2; D remains ambiguous. The CDR3 has 16 amino acids. Deletions cut 1 base from V and 1 base from J, with 11 bases between. CDR1 and CDR2 from the germline V gene are SNHLY and FYNNEI. The CDR3 reads CASSEVAGESNQPQHF. The CDR3 nucleotides are TGTGCCAGCAGTGAAGTTGCTGGGGAGAGCAATCAGCCCCAGCATTTT.

This clonotype showed up many times. The rearrangement links TRBV11-2 to TRBJ1-3, with D hard to call. Germline CDR1 reads SGHAT; CDR2 reads FQNNGV. The length of the CDR3 is 12 residues. The germline V and J ends were trimmed by 5 bases and 3 bases, with 5 bases remaining between them. This chain's CDR3 is CASSRGGNTIYF. CDR3 sequence (DNA): TGTGCCAGCAGCCGGGGTGGAAACACCATATATTTT. Full variable domain (rest looked up from reference TRBV11-2 and TRBJ1-3): EAGVAQSPRYKIIEKRQSVAFWCNPISGHATLYWYQQILGQGPKLLIQFQNNGVVDDSQLPKDRFSAERLKGVDSTLKIQPAKLEDSAVYLCASSRGGNTIYFGEGSWLTVV.

This clonotype was counted once. This chain uses TRBV29-1 with TRBJ2-1; D is undetermined. From germline, CDR1 is SQVTM and CDR2 ANQGSEA. This CDR3 is built from 13 residues. The ends were cut back, 4 bases at V and 12 bases at J, with 19 bases in the middle. Here the CDR3 DNA reads TGCAGCGTTGTTCCCCGGGTGCGCGGTGGGCAGTTCTTC. This codes for CSVVPRVRGGQFF.

This clonotype was counted at least ten times. This rearrangement joins TRBV7-3 to TRBJ2-1; 9 nucleotides align to TRBD2. The CDR3 is 14 residues long. Per germline, CDR1 SGHTA and CDR2 FQGTGA. V lost 5 bases to trimming and J lost 8 bases; unmatched junction nucleotides: 7. The CDR3 region is CASSDGTSNDEQFF. CDR3 bases: TGTGCCAGCAGCGACGGGACTAGCAATGATGAGCAGTTCTTC.

This clonotype was seen ten or more times. The chain employs TRBV28 and TRBJ1-2; 7 bases map to TRBD1. V was clipped by 5 bases and J by 3 bases; unmatched bases: 9. This CDR3 has 15 residues. The germline V gene encodes CDR1 MDHEN and CDR2 SYDVKM. The CDR3 bases are TGTGCCAGCAGTCCCCCAAACCAGGGGGACTATGGCTACACCTTC. Translation gives CASSPPNQGDYGYTF.

The rearrangement links TRBV7-2 to TRBJ2-2; possible D gene TRBD1, 6 bases. V was shortened by 4 bases and J by 6 bases, with 9 bases between the two germline ends. Germline values: CDR1 SGHTA, CDR2 FQGNSA. This CDR3 region has 13 residues. Written as DNA, the CDR3 is TGTGCCAGCAGCTCAACAGGGTCCGGGGAGCTGTTTTTT. Protein product: CASSSTGSGELFF. Using reference TRBV7-2 and TRBJ2-2 for the parts outside the CDR3, the full variable domain is GAGVSQSPSNKVTEKGKDVELRCDPISGHTALYWYRQSLGQGLEFLIYFQGNSAPDKSGLPSDRFSAERTGGSVSTLTIQRTQQEDSAVYLCASSSTGSGELFFGEGSRLTVL.

Many counts were recorded for this clonotype. The genes are TRBV11-2 and TRBJ1-6; D is possibly TRBD1 (5 bases). Germline CDR1 is SGHAT and CDR2 is FQNNGV. V was pared by 2 bases and J by 11 bases, with 13 bases between. The CDR3 runs 14 residues. Here the CDR3 DNA reads TGTGCCAGCAGCTTATCGCAGGGAAACGCACCCCTCCACTTT. It codes for CASSLSQGNAPLHF.

This clonotype was observed a few times. The chain uses TRBV6-2 or TRBV6-3 and TRBJ2-7, with TRBD2 matching over 7 bases. Germline V gene lookup returns CDR1 MNHEY and CDR2 SVGEGT. V trimming: 2 bases; J trimming: 1 base; junction bases outside the gene matches: 5. This CDR3 region has 15 residues. CDR3 region: CASSYGASGSYEQYF. The CDR3, as DNA: TGTGCCAGCAGTTACGGGGCTAGCGGATCCTACGAGCAGTACTTC.

This clonotype has at least ten counts. The chain is built from TRBV5-5 and TRBJ2-7, with 9 bases matching TRBD1. In germline, CDR1 is SGHKS, CDR2 YYEKEE (reference sequence). With V trimmed by 3 bases and J by 3 bases, 10 bases remained unmatched. The length of the CDR3 is 16 residues. The CDR3 here is CASSSRDRADYYEQYF. As DNA, the CDR3 is TGTGCCAGCAGCTCCAGGGACAGGGCAGATTACTACGAGCAGTACTTC. Based on the CDR3 plus reference TRBV5-5 and TRBJ2-7, the full variable domain is DAGVTQSPTHLIKTRGQQVTLRCSPISGHKSVSWYQQVLGQGPQFIFQYYEKEERGRGNFPDRFSARQFPNYSSELNVNALLLGDSALYLCASSSRDRADYYEQYFGPGTRLTVT.

This clonotype was recorded at least ten times. This chain uses TRBV7-9 with TRBJ1-2; D gene uncertain. Trimming took 3 bases from V and 2 from J, leaving 10 bases between them. This CDR3 is 14 amino acids long. Germline loops: CDR1 SEHNR, CDR2 FQNEAQ (reference sequence). CDR3 sequence (DNA): TGTGCCAGCAGCTTGAGGCAGTTGAACTATGGCTACACCTTC. Translating it yields CASSLRQLNYGYTF.

This clonotype occurred a few times. A junction end diverges from the germline sequence, so it may reflect a read error. The chain couples TRBV3-1 to TRBJ1-1; 8 bases fit TRBD1. Per the germline V gene, CDR1 is LGHDT and CDR2 is YNNKEL (reference sequence). CDR3 length: 18 residues. CDR3 loop: CASRQGSRDRPMNTEAFF. CDR3 sequence (DNA): TGTGCCAGCAGGCAAGGAAGCCGGGACAGGCCGATGAACACTGAAGCTTTCTTT. The complete variable domain, with remaining parts taken from reference TRBV3-1 and TRBJ1-1, reads DTAVSQTPKYLVTQMGNDKSIKCEQNLGHDTMYWYKQDSKKFLKIMFSYNNKELIINETVPNRFSPKSPDKAHLNLHINSLELGDSAVYFCASRQGSRDRPMNTEAFFGQGTRLTVV.

Only one count was recorded for this clonotype. CDR3 in amino acids: CASSQRGSNPNSPLHF. CDR3 nucleotide sequence: TGTGCCAGCAGCCAGAGAGGGAGCAACCCCAATTCACCCCTCCACTTT. This sequence joins TRBV4-2 and TRBJ1-6; D uncertain. Germline values: CDR1 LGHNA, CDR2 YNFKEQ. V was clipped by 3 bases and J by 7 bases, with 16 bases between them. This CDR3 contains 16 residues.